A single sample is the source of the 26 T cell receptor beta chains below, sequenced in a study of blood T cell repertoires in COVID-19. Sequencing was performed with immunoSEQ multiplex PCR; in TCRdb, only in-frame clones are kept and a portion is missing. The sample includes some 300,000 clones, more than 75% of them seen just once. Sequencing was carried out using PBMCs or T cells enriched from blood (not recorded which). The receptors originated from a woman in her twenties or thirties who had recovered from COVID-19.

This chain connects TRBV6-5 to TRBJ2-1; TRBD2 matches at 12 bases. The J segment lost 7 bases and the V segment lost 0 bases, leaving 1 base of the junction unmatched. CDR1 and CDR2 (germline): MNHEY, SVGAGI. CDR3 length: 15 residues. CDR3 protein: CASSYSGLAGNEQFF. The CDR3 DNA is TGTGCCAGCAGTTACTCTGGACTAGCGGGGAATGAGCAGTTCTTC.

V is TRBV30 and J is TRBJ1-1, with D possibly TRBD1 on 6 matching bases. Trimming stripped 3 bases from V and 3 bases from J, with 14 bases between. Germline CDR1 reads GTSNPN; CDR2 reads SVGIG (reference sequence). The length of the CDR3 is 14 residues. The CDR3, as DNA: TGTGCCTGGAGATTAACAGGGATGGACACTGAAGCTTTCTTT. As protein: CAWRLTGMDTEAFF.

The chain is built from TRBV9 and TRBJ2-7, with a possible D match to TRBD1 (5 bases). The length of the CDR3 is 13 residues. Germline V gives CDR1 SGDLS, CDR2 YYNGEE. Trimming shortened V by 7 bases and J by 1 base, and 12 bases separated the two germline ends. The CDR3 loop reads CASAPDTSYEQYF. CDR3 coding DNA: TGTGCCAGCGCCCCGGACACATCCTACGAGCAGTACTTC. The full variable domain, its missing parts supplied by reference TRBV9 and TRBJ2-7, is DSGVTQTPKHLITATGQRVTLRCSPRSGDLSVYWYQQSLDQGLQFLIQYYNGEERAKGNILERFSAQQFPDLHSELNLSSLELGDSALYFCASAPDTSYEQYFGPGTRLTVT.

V usage is TRBV19 and J usage is TRBJ1-4; the match to TRBD1 covers 7 bases. Germline V gives CDR1 LNHDA, CDR2 SQIVND (reference sequence). This CDR3 comprises 13 residues. V shed 8 bases, J shed 8 bases, and the junction held 8 bases outside the gene matches. DNA for the CDR3: TGTGCCAGTCGGGACAGCGGGTTAGAAAAACTGTTTTTT. Encoded protein: CASRDSGLEKLFF.

This clone was observed a single time. This chain uses TRBV28 with TRBJ1-6, with D tentatively TRBD1 (6 bases). V was trimmed by 5 bases and J by 10 bases, leaving 18 bases between them. Germline V gene data show CDR1 as MDHEN and CDR2 as SYDVKM. The CDR3 length is 15 residues. DNA for the CDR3: TGTGCCAGCAGTCTCCAGGGGCCCGAGGGATCACCCCTCCACTTT. It encodes CASSLQGPEGSPLHF. The full variable domain, rest sourced from reference TRBV28 and TRBJ1-6, is DVKVTQSSRYLVKRTGEKVFLECVQDMDHENMFWYRQDPGLGLRLIYFSYDVKMKEKGDIPEGYSVSREKKERFSLILESASTNQTSMYLCASSLQGPEGSPLHFGNGTRLTVT.

V gene TRBV19 combines with J gene TRBJ2-7; D not certain. The ends were cut back, 3 bases at V and 6 bases at J, with 12 bases in the middle. The V gene's germline CDR1 is LNHDA and CDR2 SQIVND (reference sequence). The CDR3 length is 13 residues. The CDR3 here is CASSMVPTGEQYF. The CDR3 nucleotides are TGTGCCAGTAGTATGGTCCCCACCGGCGAGCAGTACTTC. The variable domain in full, with the rest retrieved from reference TRBV19 and TRBJ2-7, is DGGITQSPKYLFRKEGQNVTLSCEQNLNHDAMYWYRQDPGQGLRLIYYSQIVNDFQKGDIAEGYSVSREKKESFPLTVTSAQKNPTAFYLCASSMVPTGEQYFGPGTRLTVT.

This clone was detected once. The DNA for the CDR3 is TGTGCCAGCAGCCAAGATGGTGCGGGTGAGCAGTTCTTC. This sequence encodes CASSQDGAGEQFF. The chain has TRBV3-1 (or the pseudogene TRBV3-2) and TRBJ2-1, with D perhaps matching TRBD2 (5 bases). There are 13 residues in the CDR3. The germline V and J ends were trimmed by 0 bases and 9 bases, with 9 bases remaining between them. Germline V CDR1 and CDR2: LGHDT, YNNKEL (reference sequence).

The rearrangement uses TRBV3-1 (or the pseudogene TRBV3-2) and TRBJ1-2; D gene unclear. CDR3 length equals 15 residues. The germline gives CDR1 LGHDT, CDR2 YNNKEL (reference sequence). V lost 1 base, J lost 2 bases, and 11 bases lay in between. This chain's CDR3 is CASSQVLGGNYGYTF. CDR3 in DNA: TGTGCCAGCAGCCAAGTTTTAGGAGGAAACTATGGCTACACCTTC.

The rearrangement joins TRBV19 to TRBJ1-1, with D unresolved. The CDR3 runs to 14 residues. Germline V gene sequence: CDR1 LNHDA, CDR2 SQIVND (reference sequence). Trimming shortened V by 0 bases and J by 5 bases, and 10 bases separated the two germline ends. CDR3 region: CASSIEARGTEAFF. CDR3 nucleotides: TGTGCCAGTAGTATAGAGGCCAGAGGGACTGAAGCTTTCTTT.

The genes are TRBV5-1 and TRBJ2-5; weak D call: TRBD2 (6 bases). The CDR3 spans 13 residues. Trimming shortened V by 0 bases and J by 5 bases, and 8 bases separated the two germline ends. CDR1 is SGHRS and CDR2 is YFSETQ in the germline V gene. Written as DNA, the CDR3 is TGCGCCAGCAGCTTGGTTGCGGGGGAGACCCAGTACTTC. Translated: CASSLVAGETQYF. The full variable domain, completed using reference TRBV5-1 and TRBJ2-5, is KAGVTQTPRYLIKTRGQQVTLSCSPISGHRSVSWYQQTPGQGLQFLFEYFSETQRNKGNFPGRFSGRQFSNSRSEMNVSTLELGDSALYLCASSLVAGETQYFGPGTRLLVL.

The rearrangement uses TRBV7-8 and TRBJ1-2, with D maybe TRBD1 (5 bases). The CDR3 is 16 residues long. CDR1 SGHVS and CDR2 FQNEAQ come from the germline V gene. Trimming removed 0 bases from V and 6 bases from J, with 17 bases in between. The CDR3: CASSLAGRVDLNGYTF. In nucleotides, the CDR3 is TGTGCCAGCAGCTTAGCGGGCAGGGTAGATTTGAATGGCTACACCTTC.

Comment on this clone: The same CDR3 also results from other DNA sequences found in this sample. The chain uses TRBV18 and TRBJ1-5, with 7 bases matching TRBD1. This CDR3 region has 15 residues. Per the germline V gene, CDR1 is KGHSH and CDR2 is LQKENI. Trimming cost V 3 bases and J 0 bases; bases outside gene matches: 2. In nucleotides, the CDR3 is TGTGCCAGCTCACCTGGGACAGATAGCAATCAGCCCCAGCATTTT. Translating gives CASSPGTDSNQPQHF.

The V call is TRBV2, the J call TRBJ1-5; TRBD1 matches 9 bases. The V gene's germline CDR1 is SNHLY and CDR2 FYNNEI. This CDR3 spans 17 amino acids. Trimming at V came to 2 bases and at J to 0 bases, leaving 5 bases not matched to a gene. The CDR3 is CASSESQGAYSNQPQHF. The CDR3 bases are TGTGCCAGCAGTGAATCACAGGGGGCCTATAGCAATCAGCCCCAGCATTTT. The whole variable domain, filled in from reference TRBV2 and TRBJ1-5, reads EPEVTQTPSHQVTQMGQEVILRCVPISNHLYFYWYRQILGQKVEFLVSFYNNEISEKSEIFDDQFSVERPDGSNFTLKIRSTKLEDSAMYFCASSESQGAYSNQPQHFGDGTRLSIL.

The chain couples TRBV28 to TRBJ1-1; 8 bases are a match to TRBD1. J was trimmed by 6 bases and V by 6 bases; bases with no gene match: 3. The length of the CDR3 is 12 residues. Germline CDR1 is MDHEN and CDR2 is SYDVKM. The CDR3, as DNA: TGTGCCAGCAGCATACAGGGGGCTGAAGCTTTCTTT. Translated: CASSIQGAEAFF.

The sample holds one count of this clone. This CDR3 reads CASSPRGTNTGELFF. The CDR3 DNA sequence: TGCGCCAGCAGCCCGAGGGGGACGAACACCGGGGAGCTGTTTTTT. The rearrangement links TRBV5-1 to TRBJ2-2, with D possibly matching TRBD1 (6 bases). Germline CDR1 and CDR2: SGHRS and YFSETQ. CDR3 length equals 15 residues. The V end was cut by 4 bases, the J end by 0 bases, with 10 bases between.

The rearrangement joins TRBV19 to TRBJ2-7, with a tentative D call TRBD1 (6 bases). This CDR3 region has 13 residues. V dropped 3 bases and J dropped 7 bases, with 13 bases sitting between them. The V gene's germline CDR1 is LNHDA and CDR2 SQIVND (reference sequence). The DNA of the CDR3 is TGTGCCAGTAGTATTTTACAGGGACGGGAGCAGTACTTC. This gives the protein CASSILQGREQYF.

The chain recombines TRBV11-2 with TRBJ2-3, with TRBD2 as a possible D gene (6 bases). Germline CDR1 is SGHAT and CDR2 is FQNNGV. CDR3 length: 15 residues. The V end was cut by 5 bases, the J end by 0 bases, with 12 bases between. The CDR3 DNA reads as TGTGCCAGCAGCCCGGGAGCCCGGAGCACAGATACGCAGTATTTT. This translates into CASSPGARSTDTQYF.

The V call is TRBV2, the J call TRBJ1-5; 7 nucleotides agree with TRBD1. CDR3 size: 14 residues. The germline V gene has CDR1 SNHLY and CDR2 FYNNEI. The V segment lost 10 bases and the J segment 1 base; nucleotides outside the gene matches: 7. The chain's CDR3 is CATKTGFSNQPQHF. The DNA of the CDR3 is TGTGCCACAAAGACAGGGTTCAGCAATCAGCCCCAGCATTTT.

The chain uses TRBV4-3 and TRBJ2-3, with D maybe TRBD1 (5 bases). V lost 6 bases to trimming and J lost 4 bases, with 11 bases between them. CDR3 length equals 13 residues. Germline V lookup: CDR1 LGHNA, CDR2 YSLEER. Here the CDR3 reads CASSAGFADTQYF. CDR3 DNA: TGCGCCAGCAGTGCAGGGTTCGCAGATACGCAGTATTTT.

This chain uses TRBV10-3 with TRBJ1-1; D perhaps matches TRBD1 (5 bases). V was cut by 4 bases and J by 6 bases, with 6 bases left in between. Germline values: CDR1 ENHRY, CDR2 SYGVKD. CDR3 length equals 11 residues. CDR3 sequence reads: CAISGRAEAFF. CDR3 in DNA: TGTGCCATCAGTGGCAGGGCTGAAGCTTTCTTT.

The chain employs TRBV3-1 (or the pseudogene TRBV3-2) and TRBJ1-5, with D tentatively TRBD1 (6 bases). The CDR3 runs to 15 residues. V lost 4 bases and J 3 bases, leaving 13 bases between the germline ends. Germline V gene data show CDR1 as LGHDT and CDR2 as YNNKEL (reference sequence). CDR3 bases: TGTGCCAGCAGCCCTCAGGGGAGGGACAATCAGCCCCAGCATTTT. It translates to CASSPQGRDNQPQHF.

This clone came up once. This chain uses TRBV12-3 or TRBV12-4 with TRBJ1-2, with D hard to call. Trimming took off 6 bases at V and 1 base at J, with 9 bases between the two ends. This CDR3 comprises 13 residues. The CDR3, as DNA: TGTGCCAGCAGCTCCGGGAATAACTATGGCTACACCTTC. It is translated as CASSSGNNYGYTF.

The chain has TRBV29-1 and TRBJ1-2, with TRBD1 matching over 7 bases. The CDR3 sequence is 13 residues long. The V segment lost 3 bases and the J segment 4 bases; nucleotides outside the gene matches: 5. Per germline, CDR1 SQVTM and CDR2 ANQGSEA. The CDR3 spells CSVEGTEVYGYTF. The CDR3 coding sequence is TGCAGCGTTGAGGGGACAGAAGTCTATGGCTACACCTTC.

The chain recombines TRBV2 with TRBJ1-1, with 8 bases that match TRBD1. The J segment lost 8 bases and the V segment lost 5 bases, leaving 4 bases of the junction unmatched. The CDR3 totals 12 residues. Looked up from germline, CDR1 is SNHLY and CDR2 is FYNNEI. DNA for the CDR3: TGTGCCAGCAGTACAGGGGGAGAAGAAGCTTTCTTT. Its protein product is CASSTGGEEAFF.

The chain links TRBV6-2 or TRBV6-3 to TRBJ2-7; the D gene is possibly TRBD2 (6 bases). In germline, CDR1 is MNHEY, CDR2 SVGEGT. Trimming removed 5 bases from V and 2 bases from J, with 19 bases in between. The length of the CDR3 is 16 residues. The CDR3 DNA is TGTGCCAGCAGTGCCGCTAGGGACGGGAGTCCCTACGAGCAGTACTTC. It yields the protein CASSAARDGSPYEQYF.

J is TRBJ2-7 and V is TRBV5-6, with D tentatively TRBD1 (6 bases). The V gene's germline CDR1 is SGHDT and CDR2 YYEEEE. This CDR3 has 14 residues. The ends were cut back, 4 bases at V and 3 bases at J, with 14 bases in the middle. The DNA for the CDR3 is TGTGCCAGCAGCCCGGAGACAGGCTTCTACGAGCAGTACTTC. Encoded protein: CASSPETGFYEQYF.